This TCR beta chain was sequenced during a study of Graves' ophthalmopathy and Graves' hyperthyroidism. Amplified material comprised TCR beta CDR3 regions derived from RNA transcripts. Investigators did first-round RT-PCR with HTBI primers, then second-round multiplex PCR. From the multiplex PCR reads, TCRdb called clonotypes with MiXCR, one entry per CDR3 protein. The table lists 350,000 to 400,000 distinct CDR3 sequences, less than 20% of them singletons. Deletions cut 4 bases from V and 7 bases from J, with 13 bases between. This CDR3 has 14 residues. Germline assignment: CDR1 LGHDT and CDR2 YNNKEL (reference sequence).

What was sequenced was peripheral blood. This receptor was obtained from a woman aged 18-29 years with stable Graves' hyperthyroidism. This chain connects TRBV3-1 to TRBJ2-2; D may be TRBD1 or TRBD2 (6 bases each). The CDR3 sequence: CASSLAGGGGELFF. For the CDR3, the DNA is TGTGCCAGCAGCCTTGCCGGGGGCGGCGGGGAGCTGTTTTTT.